The next 21 T cell receptor beta chains were all read from a single sample in a study of blood T cell repertoires in COVID-19. Measured with immunoSEQ multiplex PCR; TCRdb has only the in-frame clones, and not every one. The sample contains roughly 290,000 clones, approximately 85% of which appear only once. The sample comprised PBMCs or T cells enriched from blood (not recorded which). These receptors were taken from a young man who had recovered from COVID-19.

The chain links TRBV7-6 to TRBJ2-7, with TRBD2 matching 9 bases. The CDR3 length is 16 residues. After removal of 1 base from V and 1 base from J, the junction contained 5 bases not matched to a gene. Germline loops: CDR1 SGHVS, CDR2 FNYEAQ. The CDR3 bases are TGTGCCAGCAGCTTAGAGCGGGGGGACTTTTCCTACGAGCAGTACTTC. Translation: CASSLERGDFSYEQYF. Based on the CDR3 plus reference TRBV7-6 and TRBJ2-7, the full variable domain is GAGVSQSPRYKVTKRGQDVALRCDPISGHVSLYWYRQALGQGPEFLTYFNYEAQQDKSGLPNDRFSAERPEGSISTLTIQRTEQRDSAMYRCASSLERGDFSYEQYFGPGTRLTVT.

J is TRBJ1-2 and V is TRBV2, with a possible D match to TRBD1 (6 bases). CDR3 size: 13 residues. Per the germline V gene, CDR1 is SNHLY and CDR2 is FYNNEI. Trimming cost V 2 bases and J 4 bases, with 8 bases left between them. CDR3 sequence (DNA): TGTGCCAGCAGTGAACAGGGGACCTATGGCTACACCTTC. Its translation is CASSEQGTYGYTF.

V and J are TRBV29-1 and TRBJ2-5; no firm D call. Trimming shortened V by 3 bases and J by 3 bases, and 8 bases separated the two germline ends. CDR3 size: 12 residues. Germline lookup yields CDR1 SQVTM and CDR2 ANQGSEA. The CDR3 here is CSVDAGEETQYF. The CDR3 DNA sequence: TGCAGCGTTGATGCCGGTGAAGAGACCCAGTACTTC.

The CDR3 reads CASSQAKRGGFGELFF. Here the CDR3 DNA reads TGCGCCAGCAGCCAAGCCAAGCGGGGGGGGTTCGGGGAGCTGTTTTTT. The rearrangement links TRBV4-1 to TRBJ2-2; 10 bases fit TRBD2. Germline lookup yields CDR1 MGHRA and CDR2 YSYEKL. The trim removed 1 base at V and 7 bases at J, leaving 6 bases unmatched. CDR3 length: 16 residues.

This sequence joins TRBV9 and TRBJ1-6; TRBD1 matches at 9 bases. The CDR3 sequence is 14 residues long. The germline gives CDR1 SGDLS, CDR2 YYNGEE. After removal of 0 bases from V and 8 bases from J, the junction contained 0 bases not matched to a gene. The CDR3 is CASSVGQGDSPLHF. The CDR3 DNA follows: TGTGCCAGCAGCGTAGGACAGGGGGATTCACCCCTCCACTTT.

V gene TRBV3-1 (or the pseudogene TRBV3-2) combines with J gene TRBJ1-4, with TRBD1 matching 11 bases. Germline lookup yields CDR1 LGHDT and CDR2 YNNKEL (reference sequence). V shed 1 base, J shed 6 bases, and the junction held 7 bases outside the gene matches. The CDR3 length is 17 residues. Written as DNA, the CDR3 is TGTGCCAGCAGCCAAGCCCCGGGACAGGGGGTGGATGAAAAACTGTTTTTT. Translating gives CASSQAPGQGVDEKLFF.

This sequence joins TRBV5-1 and TRBJ2-2; 7 bases are shared with TRBD1. This CDR3 region has 16 residues. From germline, CDR1 is SGHRS and CDR2 YFSETQ. V dropped 2 bases and J dropped 1; count of bases not matched to a gene: 5. The CDR3 spells CASSFSAGGNTGELFF. The DNA of the CDR3 is TGCGCCAGCAGCTTTTCGGCAGGGGGGAACACCGGGGAGCTGTTTTTT.

This chain joins TRBV5-8 and TRBJ2-3; 8 positions agree with TRBD2. The CDR3 loop spans 16 amino acids. V was pared by 0 bases and J by 5 bases, with 8 bases of the junction left unmatched. Germline assignment: CDR1 SGHTS and CDR2 YDEGEE. The CDR3 region has the DNA TGTGCCAGCAGCTTGGCCTCCCAGCGGGGGTTAGATACGCAGTATTTT. Encoded protein: CASSLASQRGLDTQYF.

This clone showed up just a few times. The chain joins TRBV19 to TRBJ1-5; the match to TRBD1 covers 7 bases. The CDR3 length is 15 residues. V gave up 6 bases and J gave up 5 bases; unmatched junction bases: 10. Germline lookup yields CDR1 LNHDA and CDR2 SQIVND (reference sequence). The CDR3 bases are TGTGCCAGTAGGAGCAAGGGACAGATCTATCAGCCCCAGCATTTT. Its translation is CASRSKGQIYQPQHF.

V and J are TRBV30 and TRBJ1-1, with TRBD1 identical over 7 bases. Germline V gene sequence: CDR1 GTSNPN, CDR2 SVGIG (reference sequence). With 5 bases clipped from V and 4 bases from J, the junction kept 13 bases outside the gene matches. This CDR3 is 15 amino acids long. CDR3 DNA sequence: TGTGCCTGGGCGAAGGCAGGGGGTTTGGGCACTGAAGCTTTCTTT. This sequence encodes CAWAKAGGLGTEAFF.

The J gene is TRBJ2-7, the V gene TRBV27; D call uncertain. The CDR3 has 12 residues. V dropped 2 bases and J dropped 6 bases, with 8 bases sitting between them. Germline assignment: CDR1 MNHEY and CDR2 SMNVEV (reference sequence). In nucleotides, the CDR3 is TGTGCCAGCAGTTTAACTGGTCGCGAGCAGTACTTC. It specifies CASSLTGREQYF.

This clone was seen a few times. CDR3 amino acids: CASTKEQGDTEAFF. The DNA of the CDR3 is TGTGCCAGCACAAAGGAACAGGGCGACACTGAAGCTTTCTTT. The J gene is TRBJ1-1, the V gene TRBV2; TRBD1 might be the D (6 bases). Trimming took 7 bases from V and 3 from J, leaving 15 bases between them. The CDR3 sequence is 14 residues long. In germline, CDR1 is SNHLY, CDR2 FYNNEI.

J is TRBJ2-1 and V is TRBV29-1; a weak D match, TRBD2 (6 bases). Germline values: CDR1 SQVTM, CDR2 ANQGSEA. Trimming shortened V by 1 base and J by 4 bases, and 17 bases separated the two germline ends. The CDR3 loop spans 16 amino acids. The CDR3 is CSVEVGGGASYNEQFF. The DNA of the CDR3 is TGCAGCGTTGAAGTGGGAGGAGGGGCCTCATACAATGAGCAGTTCTTC.

The V gene is TRBV9, the J gene TRBJ2-2, with TRBD2 matching over 9 bases. In germline, CDR1 is SGDLS, CDR2 YYNGEE. J was trimmed by 4 bases and V by 1 base; bases with no gene match: 5. This CDR3 spans 16 amino acids. The CDR3 nucleotides read TGTGCCAGCAGCGTAAGCGGGGGGAGGACCACCGGGGAGCTGTTTTTT. Translation: CASSVSGGRTTGELFF. Full variable domain (rest looked up from reference TRBV9 and TRBJ2-2): DSGVTQTPKHLITATGQRVTLRCSPRSGDLSVYWYQQSLDQGLQFLIQYYNGEERAKGNILERFSAQQFPDLHSELNLSSLELGDSALYFCASSVSGGRTTGELFFGEGSRLTVL.

The rearrangement joins TRBV6-2 or TRBV6-3 to TRBJ2-7; TRBD2 aligns across 9 bases. Trimming removed 7 bases from V and 2 bases from J; junction bases left unmatched: 18. This CDR3 is 18 amino acids long. Germline V CDR1 and CDR2: MNHEY, SVGEGT. CDR3 coding DNA: TGTGCCAGCACCCCGCTCGGGTCTACTAGCGGGTCCCCCTACGAGCAGTACTTC. This gives the protein CASTPLGSTSGSPYEQYF.

This rearrangement joins TRBV5-1 to TRBJ1-1, with TRBD1 matching 7 bases. Germline V CDR1 and CDR2: SGHRS, YFSETQ. V shed 5 bases, J shed 0 bases, and the junction held 7 bases outside the gene matches. The CDR3 runs 15 residues. CDR3 in DNA: TGCGCCAGCAGATTGCAGGGGGTTTTGAACACTGAAGCTTTCTTT. The encoded protein is CASRLQGVLNTEAFF.

This clone came up once. This sequence joins TRBV10-3 and TRBJ1-3; the match to TRBD1 covers 8 bases. CDR1 is ENHRY, CDR2 SYGVKD, per germline. The length of the CDR3 is 17 residues. V lost 10 bases and J lost 0; bases outside the gene matches: 14. CDR3 nucleotides: TGTGCCACATGGGCAGGACAGGGAGGGAGCTCTGGAAACACCATATATTTT. Translation gives CATWAGQGGSSGNTIYF.

V usage is TRBV6-5 and J usage is TRBJ1-4; tentatively, D is TRBD1 (5 bases). The germline CDR1 and CDR2 sequences are MNHEY and SVGAGI. The CDR3 is 12 amino acids. The V gene lost 5 bases and the J gene lost 10 bases, with 11 bases spanning the gap. This CDR3 is CASSPSGGKLFF. As DNA, the CDR3 is TGTGCCAGCAGTCCCTCCGGGGGAAAACTGTTTTTT.

This sequence joins TRBV12-3 or TRBV12-4 and TRBJ2-5; 8 positions agree with TRBD2. This CDR3 comprises 13 residues. The ends lost 6 bases at V and 9 bases at J; junction bases unmatched: 9. The CDR3 DNA follows: TGTGCCAGCAGCCCGGGACTAGTGGTGTCCCAGTACTTC. Translation gives CASSPGLVVSQYF.

V gene TRBV6-6 combines with J gene TRBJ2-3, with 7 positions matching TRBD2. This CDR3 region has 15 residues. Trimming removed 5 bases from V and 2 bases from J; junction bases left unmatched: 7. From germline, CDR1 is MNHNY and CDR2 SVGAGI (reference sequence). The CDR3 is CASSPSGVHTDTQYF. The CDR3 nucleotides are TGTGCCAGCAGTCCTAGCGGAGTCCACACAGATACGCAGTATTTT.

The chain has TRBV10-3 and TRBJ1-2; tentatively, D is TRBD1 (6 bases). The germline V and J ends were trimmed by 3 bases and 4 bases, with 12 bases remaining between them. The germline CDR1 and CDR2 sequences are ENHRY and SYGVKD. This CDR3 comprises 14 residues. The CDR3: CAISDGGRGYGYTF. CDR3 DNA sequence: TGTGCCATCAGTGATGGCGGCAGGGGCTATGGCTACACCTTC.